Only a few counts were recorded for the clone carrying this T cell receptor beta chain. What it binds is not known. The study made its TCR cDNA through 5'RACE template switching. That step introduced a universal primer site along with UMIs. TCRdb independently ran MiXCR on the 5' RACE reads; one entry per CDR3 protein. Of about 340,000 distinct CDR3 sequences listed, 8.5% to 9% were seen once; the top ten hold under 20%. The data are from a study of T cells after yellow fever vaccination. General study results and limits: Most primary-vaccination clones reappeared after the booster (less than 98% CD4, roughly 90% CD8). A weaker but faster secondary response was observed, peaking on day 5 versus 15. Highly abundant clonotypes carried over from the bulk population could end up in FACS-sorted repertoires as contaminants.

The V gene's germline CDR1 is MNHNS and CDR2 SASEGT. The CDR3 runs to 15 residues. Trimming took 6 bases from V and 6 from J, leaving 19 bases between them. Sequencing was performed on PBMCs, taken on the day of the first yellow fever vaccination. This chain connects TRBV6-1 to TRBJ2-3; a possible D gene is TRBD1 (6 bases). This TCR derives from a man younger than 35 who received the YFV17D yellow fever vaccine. The CDR3 region has the DNA TGTGCCAGCAGCCTCACACAGGGTCCAGTGGATACGCAGTATTTT. Its translation: CASSLTQGPVDTQYF.